The next 24 T cell receptor beta chains were all read from a single sample in a study of control samples from healthy donors and cancer patients. The protocol was immunoSEQ multiplex PCR, while the TCRdb copy is restricted to in-frame clones and leaves out a portion. The sample consists of tens of thousands of clones, approximately 85% of them appearing once. Material for sequencing was blood. The receptors were gathered from a man between 35 and 55 years old in good health.

To note about this clone: Other nucleotide sequences from this sample produce the same CDR3. The chain is built from TRBV4-3 and TRBJ1-2; D is possibly TRBD1 (6 bases). The ends were cut back, 4 bases at V and 2 bases at J, with 14 bases in the middle. This CDR3 contains 15 residues. Germline CDR1 reads LGHNA; CDR2 reads YSLEER. This chain's CDR3 is CASSPMRGGNYGYTF. CDR3 DNA: TGCGCCAGCAGCCCCATGAGGGGGGGAAACTATGGCTACACCTTC.

The J gene is TRBJ2-1, the V gene TRBV6-2 or TRBV6-3; D remains unclear. The germline V gene encodes CDR1 MNHEY and CDR2 SVGEGT. CDR3 length: 12 amino acids. The V gene lost 0 bases and the J gene lost 15 bases, with 12 bases spanning the gap. The CDR3 DNA reads as TGTGCCAGCAGTTACTCCCAGGAAAGGCCGTTCTTC. Translated: CASSYSQERPFF.

The V and J genes are TRBV28 and TRBJ1-5, with D uncertain. V gave up 7 bases and J gave up 5 bases, with 15 bases separating them. Germline-derived CDR1 and CDR2 are MDHEN and SYDVKM. The CDR3 is 14 amino acids. The CDR3 loop reads CASNPEVPDQPQHF. CDR3 DNA sequence: TGTGCCAGCAACCCCGAAGTCCCCGATCAGCCCCAGCATTTT.

This sequence joins TRBV5-4 and TRBJ2-5; TRBD1 might be the D (5 bases). Deletions cut 4 bases from V and 5 bases from J, with 18 bases between. CDR1 is SGHNT and CDR2 is YYREEE in the germline V gene (reference sequence). The CDR3 has 15 residues. The CDR3 loop is CASSRKGQAGETQYF. The CDR3 bases are TGTGCCAGCAGCCGCAAGGGGCAGGCTGGGGAGACCCAGTACTTC.

This chain connects TRBV6-1 to TRBJ1-2; D uncertain. Trimming left V 1 base short and J 0 bases short, with 9 bases between. This CDR3 has 15 amino acids. Germline loops: CDR1 MNHNS, CDR2 SASEGT. In DNA, the CDR3 is TGTGCCAGCAGTGAAGTTGGGAGATCTAACTATGGCTACACCTTC. It codes for CASSEVGRSNYGYTF.

This clone was counted a single time. The chain recombines TRBV7-9 with TRBJ2-1; 10 positions match TRBD2. This CDR3 spans 15 amino acids. The ends lost 4 bases at V and 6 bases at J; junction bases unmatched: 6. In germline, CDR1 is SEHNR, CDR2 FQNEAQ (reference sequence). CDR3 residues: CASSWGLANLNEQFF. In nucleotides, the CDR3 is TGTGCCAGCAGCTGGGGACTAGCGAACCTCAATGAGCAGTTCTTC.

The V and J genes are TRBV9 and TRBJ2-3; 9 positions agree with TRBD1. V lost 4 bases and J lost 0; bases outside the gene matches: 12. CDR3 length equals 18 residues. Germline loops: CDR1 SGDLS, CDR2 YYNGEE. For the CDR3, the DNA is TGTGCCAGCAGCACCCGGGACAGGGCGTACATGAGCACAGATACGCAGTATTTT. As protein: CASSTRDRAYMSTDTQYF.

The chain carries TRBV7-9 and TRBJ1-2; D is unresolved. This CDR3 comprises 17 residues. Trimming shortened V by 1 base and J by 1 base, and 16 bases separated the two germline ends. Germline V gene data show CDR1 as SEHNR and CDR2 as FQNEAQ (reference sequence). The CDR3 nucleotides are TGTGCCAGCAGCTTAGGCCCCCCCGAGGGCTTTAACTATGGCTACACCTTC. It codes for CASSLGPPEGFNYGYTF.

This chain joins TRBV6-1 and TRBJ1-1; TRBD1 matches 7 bases. This CDR3 has 13 amino acids. V was pared by 5 bases and J by 8 bases, with 8 bases of the junction left unmatched. The V gene's germline CDR1 is MNHNS and CDR2 SASEGT. CDR3 nucleotide sequence: TGTGCCAGCAGTTCCGGGACAGCATCCGAAGCTTTCTTT. It is translated as CASSSGTASEAFF.

This chain joins TRBV30 and TRBJ1-2, with TRBD1 matching 10 bases. Trimming cost V 3 bases and J 8 bases; bases outside gene matches: 12. Germline CDR1 reads GTSNPN; CDR2 reads SVGIG (reference sequence). The CDR3 loop spans 15 amino acids. The CDR3 region has the DNA TGTGCCTGGAGGGCACAATCGACAGGGGGCAGAGGCTACACCTTC. It specifies CAWRAQSTGGRGYTF.

In this sample, this clone turned up once. J is TRBJ1-3 and V is TRBV30, with TRBD1 as a possible D gene (5 bases). CDR3 length: 15 amino acids. Germline V CDR1 and CDR2: GTSNPN, SVGIG (reference sequence). V lost 1 base and J lost 0, with 10 bases in between. This chain's CDR3 is CAWSGGHFSGNTIYF. The DNA for the CDR3 is TGTGCCTGGAGTGGAGGACACTTCTCTGGAAACACCATATATTTT.

The chain employs TRBV19 and TRBJ1-1, with D possibly matching TRBD1 (5 bases). CDR1 is LNHDA and CDR2 is SQIVND in the germline V gene (reference sequence). There are 16 residues in the CDR3. Between the trimmed V and J ends, which lost 5 bases and 0 bases, there was a span of 16 bases. The CDR3 here is CASSAGVLEMNTEAFF. CDR3 DNA sequence: TGTGCCAGTAGTGCGGGGGTGTTGGAAATGAACACTGAAGCTTTCTTT.

This clone was detected only once. Other nucleotide sequences in the sample specify the same CDR3. The chain links TRBV7-2 to TRBJ1-1, with D possibly being TRBD1 (5 bases). Looked up from germline, CDR1 is SGHTA and CDR2 is FQGNSA. V was pared by 2 bases and J by 0 bases, with 7 bases between. The CDR3 extends over 14 amino acids. CDR3 nucleotides: TGTGCCAGCAGCTTACAGGGAATGAACACTGAAGCTTTCTTT. Its translation is CASSLQGMNTEAFF.

V gene TRBV28 combines with J gene TRBJ2-3; 9 bases map to TRBD1. Germline lookup yields CDR1 MDHEN and CDR2 SYDVKM. V lost 4 bases and J lost 6; bases outside the gene matches: 11. The CDR3 has 16 residues. The CDR3 DNA sequence: TGTGCCAGCAGTTCCCGCCTCCGGGACAGGGAGGATACGCAGTATTTT. This translates into CASSSRLRDREDTQYF. Full variable domain (remainder filled in from reference TRBV28 and TRBJ2-3): DVKVTQSSRYLVKRTGEKVFLECVQDMDHENMFWYRQDPGLGLRLIYFSYDVKMKEKGDIPEGYSVSREKKERFSLILESASTNQTSMYLCASSSRLRDREDTQYFGPGTRLTVL.

The chain couples TRBV10-3 to TRBJ2-3, with TRBD2 identical over 11 bases. Germline V gene lookup returns CDR1 ENHRY and CDR2 SYGVKD. The CDR3 consists of 14 residues. The J segment lost 3 bases and the V segment lost 10 bases, leaving 6 bases of the junction unmatched. The CDR3 coding sequence is TGTGCCACCAGGACTAGCGGGCGAACAGATACGCAGTATTTT. Its translation: CATRTSGRTDTQYF.

V usage is TRBV7-3 and J usage is TRBJ1-1; D gene unclear. From germline, CDR1 is SGHTA and CDR2 FQGTGA. V lost 1 base and J lost 1, with 10 bases in between. The CDR3 contains 15 residues. CDR3 nucleotide sequence: TGTGCCAGCAGCTTAAGTGGACGCGGGAACACTGAAGCTTTCTTT. Translation gives CASSLSGRGNTEAFF.

The chain uses TRBV27 and TRBJ2-5; the match to TRBD2 covers 13 bases. CDR3 length: 17 residues. CDR1 is MNHEY and CDR2 is SMNVEV in the germline V gene (reference sequence). Unmatched junction bases numbered 8, after V lost 2 bases and J lost 5 bases. This CDR3 is CASSLIGLAGDQETQYF. For the CDR3, the DNA is TGTGCCAGCAGTTTAATTGGACTAGCGGGGGATCAGGAGACCCAGTACTTC.

This sequence joins TRBV5-6 and TRBJ2-3, with 8 bases aligning to TRBD1. Germline assignment: CDR1 SGHDT and CDR2 YYEEEE. The length of the CDR3 is 15 residues. Trimming took 2 bases from V and 4 from J; bases not matched to a gene: 6. CDR3 nucleotides: TGTGCCAGCAGCTTTAGGCAGGGGGCCGCAGATACGCAGTATTTT. Encoded protein: CASSFRQGAADTQYF.

The gene calls are TRBV11-3 and TRBJ2-3; maybe TRBD1 (6 bases). V was shortened by 5 bases and J by 2 bases, with 20 bases between the two germline ends. Germline lookup yields CDR1 SGHNT and CDR2 YENEEA. CDR3 size: 17 residues. The DNA of the CDR3 is TGTGCCAGCAGCGGAGAGGCGACAGGCCTAGACACAGATACGCAGTATTTT. Protein product: CASSGEATGLDTDTQYF.

The chain has TRBV28 and TRBJ1-6, with unresolved D. The CDR3 is made up of 14 amino acids. V lost 3 bases and J 5 bases, leaving 8 bases between the germline ends. CDR1 and CDR2 (germline): MDHEN, SYDVKM. This CDR3 is CASSFLEDNSPLHF. The CDR3 DNA sequence: TGTGCCAGCAGTTTTCTGGAAGATAATTCACCCCTCCACTTT.

V usage is TRBV6-2 or TRBV6-3 and J usage is TRBJ1-2; D not certain. The CDR3 has 15 residues. Germline loops: CDR1 MNHEY, CDR2 SVGEGT. Trimming pared 5 bases from V and 0 bases from J, leaving 13 bases between. CDR3 in amino acids: CASSPLTRSNYGYTF. In nucleotides, the CDR3 is TGTGCCAGCAGTCCATTGACGAGATCTAACTATGGCTACACCTTC.

V gene TRBV5-8 combines with J gene TRBJ2-1; 14 nucleotides match TRBD2. CDR1 SGHTS and CDR2 YDEGEE come from the germline V gene. The CDR3 runs 17 residues. With V trimmed by 5 bases and J by 7 bases, 11 bases remained unmatched. CDR3 region: CASRTSGTSGSGNEQFF. CDR3 in DNA: TGTGCCAGCAGGACTAGTGGGACTAGCGGGAGTGGGAATGAGCAGTTCTTC. Drawing the rest from reference TRBV5-8 and TRBJ2-1, the complete variable domain is EAGVTQSPTHLIKTRGQQATLRCSPISGHTSVYWYQQALGLGLQFLLWYDEGEERNRGNFPPRFSGRQFPNYSSELNVNALELEDSALYLCASRTSGTSGSGNEQFFGPGTRLTVL.

The chain is built from TRBV5-1 and TRBJ1-1; TRBD1 matches 8 bases. The CDR3 is 16 amino acids. In germline, CDR1 is SGHRS, CDR2 YFSETQ. With 5 bases clipped from V and 1 base from J, the junction kept 10 bases outside the gene matches. CDR3 sequence: CASSFRQGATNTEAFF. The CDR3 region has the DNA TGCGCCAGCAGTTTCCGGCAGGGGGCGACGAACACTGAAGCTTTCTTT.

J is TRBJ2-1 and V is TRBV18, with TRBD2 as a possible D gene (6 bases). V lost 0 bases to trimming and J lost 4 bases, with 10 bases between them. The CDR3 runs to 15 residues. Germline CDR1 is KGHSH and CDR2 is LQKENI. The CDR3 loop reads CASSPPSGGYNEQFF. The CDR3, as DNA: TGTGCCAGCTCACCACCTAGCGGAGGATACAATGAGCAGTTCTTC.